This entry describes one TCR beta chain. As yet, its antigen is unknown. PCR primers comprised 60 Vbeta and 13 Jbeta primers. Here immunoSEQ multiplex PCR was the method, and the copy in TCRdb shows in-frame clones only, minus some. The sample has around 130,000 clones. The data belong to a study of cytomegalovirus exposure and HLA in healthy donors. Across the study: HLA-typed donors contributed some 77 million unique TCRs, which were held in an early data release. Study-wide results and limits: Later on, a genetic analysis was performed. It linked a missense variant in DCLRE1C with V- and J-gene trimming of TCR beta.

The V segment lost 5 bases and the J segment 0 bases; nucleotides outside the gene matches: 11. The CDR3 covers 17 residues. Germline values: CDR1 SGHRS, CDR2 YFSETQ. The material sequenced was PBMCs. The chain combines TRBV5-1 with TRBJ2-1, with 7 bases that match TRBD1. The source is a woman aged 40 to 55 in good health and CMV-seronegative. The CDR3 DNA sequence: TGCGCCAGCAGTTTACCCTCAGGGGGATTCTCCTACAATGAGCAGTTCTTC. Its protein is CASSLPSGGFSYNEQFF.